This T cell receptor beta chain appears in the sequencing data of a study of multiple sclerosis patients with progressive multifocal leukoencephalopathy. General study points: At PML onset, no shared TRBV or TRBJ gene usage was seen.

As to time point: time of PML onset. PML was diagnosed clinically and by MRI, then confirmed by JC virus DNA in cerebrospinal fluid. PML in natalizumab-treated patients developed after between about 15 and 56 months of natalizumab therapy. All PML patients were female, and all patients had earlier interferon beta. Sequenced by immunoSEQ multiplex PCR; TCRdb stores in-frame clones only, minus some. In the table there are 30,000 or so clones, roughly 87% of which are singletons. This CDR3 is built from 16 residues. Germline assignment: CDR1 LNHNV and CDR2 YYDKDF (reference sequence). V shed 1 base, J shed 6 bases, and the junction held 12 bases outside the gene matches. Comment on this clone: Its antigen is currently unknown.

The rearrangement links TRBV15 to TRBJ2-7, with 7 bases lining up with TRBD1. Sequencing used PBMCs, obtained from a patient treated with natalizumab. The sequence was collected from a human donor with progressive multifocal leukoencephalopathy. CDR3 in amino acids: CATSRGLQGMTFEQYF. The CDR3 DNA sequence: TGTGCCACCAGCAGAGGACTACAGGGGATGACCTTCGAGCAGTACTTC.